These 3 T cell receptor beta chains share one sample of origin, sequenced in a study of blood T cell repertoires in COVID-19. Profiled with immunoSEQ multiplex PCR; TCRdb holds only in-frame clones, not every one. This sample carries roughly 350,000 clones, 87% of them seen once, and the ten largest clones take about 6.3%. The sequenced sample was peripheral blood. The receptors come from a woman aged 45-65 years with COVID-19, enrolled during active disease.

This clone showed up just a few times. This CDR3 is also generated by other DNA sequences in the sample. The V and J genes are TRBV11-3 and TRBJ2-7; 7 positions agree with TRBD2. Germline trimming cut 5 bases from V and 1 base from J; bases unmatched to any gene: 2. CDR3 length: 13 residues. Germline V gene data show CDR1 as SGHNT and CDR2 as YENEEA. CDR3 loop: CASSLSGSYEQYF. Written as DNA, the CDR3 is TGTGCCAGCAGCCTTAGCGGGTCCTACGAGCAGTACTTC.

This rearrangement joins TRBV30 to TRBJ1-4; D remains unclear. V lost 2 bases and J lost 2, with 3 bases in between. The germline V gene has CDR1 GTSNPN and CDR2 SVGIG (reference sequence). This CDR3 has 12 residues. CDR3 sequence (DNA): TGTGCCTGGAGTCAGACTAATGAAAAACTGTTTTTT. Translating it yields CAWSQTNEKLFF.

The gene calls are TRBV29-1 and TRBJ1-1, with 8 bases aligning to TRBD1. The trim removed 8 bases at V and 0 bases at J, leaving 5 bases unmatched. The germline CDR1 and CDR2 sequences are SQVTM and ANQGSEA. The CDR3 is 13 residues long. The CDR3 reads CSTRQGLNTEAFF. The DNA for the CDR3 is TGCAGCACCCGACAGGGGTTGAACACTGAAGCTTTCTTT. Full variable domain (missing parts from reference TRBV29-1 and TRBJ1-1): SAVISQKPSRDICQRGTSLTIQCQVDSQVTMMFWYRQQPGQSLTLIATANQGSEATYESGFVIDKFPISRPNLTFSTLTVSNMSPEDSSIYLCSTRQGLNTEAFFGQGTRLTVV.